These T cell receptor beta chains were read from a single sample in a study of cytomegalovirus exposure and HLA in healthy donors. TCRdb's copy holds only in-frame clones and misses some; the assay was immunoSEQ multiplex PCR. Of over 200,000 clones detected, just under 85% appear once; the ten largest clones hold about 0.58%. The sequenced sample was PBMCs. Receptor source: a woman in her 40s in good health and CMV-seronegative. The CDR3 runs from the conserved cysteine through the conserved F or W. Fields, in order: V gene, D gene, clone size, J gene, CDR3 DNA, CDR3 protein. The D gene is left open where the match is weak. Size values are once, few and many counts, or a class for expanded clones, and some rows have none.

TRBV5-4	NA	few	TRBJ1-1	TGTGCCAGCAGCTCAACGGGAACGATCGGGTACACTGAAGCTTTCTTT	CASSSTGTIGYTEAFF
TRBV7-2	NA	once	TRBJ2-6	TGTGCCAGCAGCTTAGTCGGTCGGGGTACTGGGGCCAACGTCCTGACTTTC	CASSLVGRGTGANVLTF
TRBV5-1	NA	NA	TRBJ2-5	TGCGCCAGCAGCTTGGTGACCGGGGGAGAGACCCAGTACTTC	CASSLVTGGETQYF
TRBV28	NA	NA	TRBJ1-1	TGTGCCAGCAGTTTCACGGTAGAGAACACTGAAGCTTTCTTT	CASSFTVENTEAFF
TRBV5-4	TRBD2	NA	TRBJ2-3	TGTGCCAGCAGCCCCAGCGGGGGGGCCAAGGATACGCAGTATTTT	CASSPSGGAKDTQYF
TRBV27	NA	NA	TRBJ1-5	TGTGCCAGCAGTCTCCCAAATAGCAGTCAGCCCCAGCATTTT	CASSLPNSSQPQHF
TRBV28	NA	NA	TRBJ1-2	TGTGCCAGCAGTTTAACGGGGGGCAGAGGCTACACCTTC	CASSLTGGRGYTF
TRBV7-2	TRBD2	NA	TRBJ2-1	TGTGCCAGCAGCTTAGACAGCGGGGCCTACAATGAGCAGTTCTTC	CASSLDSGAYNEQFF
TRBV6-1	TRBD1	NA	TRBJ2-7	TGTGCCAGCAGAGGGACAGATTCCTACGAGCAGTACTTC	CASRGTDSYEQYF
TRBV5-4	NA	NA	TRBJ2-7	TGTGCCAGCAGCTTGCAACAGGGAAAATCTGGGTACGAGCAGTACTTC	CASSLQQGKSGYEQYF
TRBV25-1	NA	NA	TRBJ2-1	TGTGCCAGCAGTGGGGTAGGGGGAATTTGGAATGAGCAGTTCTTC	CASSGVGGIWNEQFF
TRBV4-2	NA	NA	TRBJ2-7	TGTGCCAGCAGCCAAGATGTCCGCTCCTACGAGCAGTACTTC	CASSQDVRSYEQYF
TRBV6-6	TRBD1	NA	TRBJ1-3	TGTGCCAGCAGAATCGGACAGGGGGCTGGAAACACCATATATTTT	CASRIGQGAGNTIYF
TRBV6-6	TRBD1	NA	TRBJ2-3	TGTGCCAGCAGTTACGGGGACAGCTTCTACACAGATACGCAGTATTTT	CASSYGDSFYTDTQYF
TRBV5-6	NA	NA	TRBJ1-1	TGTGCCAGCAGCTTTTGGCAGAACACTGAAGCTTTCTTT	CASSFWQNTEAFF
TRBV5-6	NA	NA	TRBJ1-2	TGTGCCAGCAGCTTGCCCCAGGCCCTCTATGGCTACACCTTC	CASSLPQALYGYTF
TRBV6-1	TRBD1	NA	TRBJ1-2	TGTGCCAGCTTATCCGGGACAGGGGTGCGGAATGGCTACACCTTC	CASLSGTGVRNGYTF
TRBV18	NA	NA	TRBJ1-1	TGTGCCAGCTCACCACAGAGCGACTCTGAAGCTTTCTTT	CASSPQSDSEAFF
TRBV5-6	NA	NA	TRBJ1-2	TGTGCCAGCGCAGGGATGGACTATGGCTACACCTTC	CASAGMDYGYTF
TRBV19	NA	NA	TRBJ1-1	TGTGCCAGTAGTATCCGGGGCGGGATGACTGAAGCTTTCTTT	CASSIRGGMTEAFF
TRBV29-1	TRBD1	NA	TRBJ2-6	TGCAGCGTCAGACAGGGGGGCTTAACCACTGTCTCTGGGGCCAACGTCCTGACTTTC	CSVRQGGLTTVSGANVLTF
TRBV9	NA	NA	TRBJ2-5	TGTGCCAGCTCCGGCGTAGGGGAAGAGACCCAGTACTTC	CASSGVGEETQYF
TRBV30	NA	few	TRBJ2-7	TGTGCCTGGAGTTCCCGAGGGGGGGCCGAGCAGTACTTC	CAWSSRGGAEQYF
TRBV7-3	TRBD2	few	TRBJ2-7	TGTGCCAGCAGCCCCTGGGGGGGGACCGGCGAGCAGTACTTC	CASSPWGGTGEQYF
TRBV4-3	NA	NA	TRBJ1-1	TGCGCCAGCAGCCGCCCCAGAGGGGGTGAAGCTTTCTTT	CASSRPRGGEAFF
TRBV6-5	NA	NA	TRBJ2-1	TGTGCCAGCAGATGGGGGCCAGCAACCAATGAGCAGTTCTTC	CASRWGPATNEQFF
TRBV6-1	NA	NA	TRBJ1-3	TGTGCCAGCAAACCTACAGGGCTTGGAAACACCATATATTTT	CASKPTGLGNTIYF
TRBV29-1	NA	NA	TRBJ2-7	TGCAGCGCTAGGACACGAACCTACGAGCAGTACTTC	CSARTRTYEQYF
TRBV9	TRBD1	NA	TRBJ1-6	TGTGCCAGCAGCGTGGGACAGCTAACCCCAGGGGCTGCACCCCTCCACTTT	CASSVGQLTPGAAPLHF
TRBV14	TRBD1	NA	TRBJ2-7	TGTGCCAGCAGCCAAGCCCCAGGGGGCCCCTACGAGCAGTACTTC	CASSQAPGGPYEQYF
TRBV4-3	NA	NA	TRBJ2-7	TGCGCCAGCAGCCAAGATAGTCTCCCTACCTACGAGCAGTACTTC	CASSQDSLPTYEQYF
TRBV11-3	NA	NA	TRBJ1-1	TGTGCCAGCAGGTTAGGGACAACTGAAGCTTTCTTT	CASRLGTTEAFF
TRBV7-2	TRBD1	few	TRBJ1-4	TGTGCCAGCAGTACCGGGACAGGGTATGAAAAACTGTTTTTT	CASSTGTGYEKLFF
TRBV30	TRBD1	NA	TRBJ1-2	TGTGCCTGGAGCCTAACAGGGGGGGAGAGGTATGGCTACACCTTC	CAWSLTGGERYGYTF
TRBV4-2	TRBD1	NA	TRBJ1-2	TGTGCCAGCAGCCCCGACAGGGGGCGCCCCGATGGCTACACCTTC	CASSPDRGRPDGYTF
TRBV18	TRBD1	NA	TRBJ2-3	TGTGCCAGCTCACCACCGGGACAGAGCACAGATACGCAGTATTTT	CASSPPGQSTDTQYF
TRBV2	NA	NA	TRBJ2-7	TGTGCCAGCAGCCAAGGAGCCAGGACAGAGAACTACTCCTACGAGCAGTACTTC	CASSQGARTENYSYEQYF
TRBV18	NA	NA	TRBJ2-7	TGTGCCAGCTCACCACCGGGCAGCCTATACGAGCAGTACTTC	CASSPPGSLYEQYF
TRBV11-2	TRBD1	NA	TRBJ2-3	TGTGCCAGCAGCTTACAAGGGACAGAGTCAGATACGCAGTATTTT	CASSLQGTESDTQYF
TRBV2	NA	few	TRBJ2-2	TGTGCCAGCAGTGGCTATAGGGCAGGGACCGGGGAGCTGTTTTTT	CASSGYRAGTGELFF
TRBV2	NA	NA	TRBJ1-4	TGTGCCAGCAGTGAAATTGTGGGCACTAATGAAAAACTGTTTTTT	CASSEIVGTNEKLFF
TRBV4-2	TRBD2	NA	TRBJ2-3	TGTGCCAGCAGCCCCCGGACTAGCGGGCTTAGCACAGATACGCAGTATTTT	CASSPRTSGLSTDTQYF
TRBV15	TRBD1	NA	TRBJ1-4	TGTGCCACCAGCAGAGATCCGGTGGGACAGATCGGCGAAAAACTGTTTTTT	CATSRDPVGQIGEKLFF
TRBV5-8	NA	NA	TRBJ1-1	TGTGCCAGCAGCTTGGTCAGGGGCAGGGGCACTGAAGCTTTCTTT	CASSLVRGRGTEAFF
TRBV19	NA	once	TRBJ1-2	TGTGCCAGTAGTATACCAGAACAGGGTACGGGCTATGGCTACACCTTC	CASSIPEQGTGYGYTF
TRBV7-2	NA	NA	TRBJ1-4	TGTGCCAGCAGCTCCAGGGCAGGATGGGAAAAACTGTTTTTT	CASSSRAGWEKLFF
TRBV5-6	TRBD2	few	TRBJ2-3	TGTGCCAGCAGCTTAGCTCGGACTAGCGGTGATACGCAGTATTTT	CASSLARTSGDTQYF
TRBV12-5	NA	few	TRBJ1-1	TGTGCTAGTGGCCCTCAGGCTAACACTGAAGCTTTCTTT	CASGPQANTEAFF
TRBV7-9	TRBD1	NA	TRBJ1-6	TGTGCCAGCAGCCCCCGGGACAGGGATAATTCACCCCTCCACTTT	CASSPRDRDNSPLHF
TRBV5-1	NA	NA	TRBJ1-2	TGCGCCAGCAGTTCCGTGCCGGGGGAGGGCGGCTACACCTTC	CASSSVPGEGGYTF